These 15 T cell receptor beta chains were all obtained from the same sample, sequenced in a study of molecular identifiers for immune sequencing clone quantification. TCRdb independently ran MiXCR on the PCR reads; one entry per CDR3 protein. The sample has some 590,000 distinct CDR3 sequences; roughly 25% are singletons. Specimen: naive CD8+ T cells from blood, with Jurkat cell RNA spiked in. Subset reported: FACS-sorted CD8+CD4-CCR7+CD45RA+ naive T cells. These receptors were taken from a human donor in good health. Some libraries in this study had Jurkat cell RNA spiked in.

This clonotype appeared many times. The junction departs from germline at one end; a sequencing error may be responsible. The rearrangement uses TRBV6-6 and TRBJ2-1, with D maybe TRBD1 (5 bases). CDR1 MNHNY and CDR2 SVGAGI come from the germline V gene (reference sequence). The CDR3 has 17 amino acids. The CDR3 reads CASSYSVGQDNYNEQFF. Written as DNA, the CDR3 is TGTGCCAGCAGTTACTCTGTTGGACAAGATAACTACAATGAGCAGTTTTTC.

This clonotype appeared a few times. This clone may be a read error of a much larger clone one base away. This chain joins TRBV7-2 and TRBJ2-3; 9 nucleotides agree with TRBD2. The germline gives CDR1 SGHTA, CDR2 FQGNSA. The ends lost 3 bases at V and 6 bases at J; junction bases unmatched: 7. This CDR3 comprises 15 residues. The CDR3 sequence: CASSFTSGCADTQYF. As DNA, the CDR3 is TGTGCCAGCAGCTTTACTAGCGGGTGCGCTGATACGCAGTATTTT.

There are many counts of this clonotype. V usage is TRBV4-1 and J usage is TRBJ2-7, with D perhaps TRBD1 (5 bases). The CDR3 spans 15 residues. The V end was cut by 3 bases, the J end by 1 base, with 13 bases between. Germline loops: CDR1 MGHRA, CDR2 YSYEKL. In DNA form, the CDR3 reads TGCGCCAGCAGCCACCAGATCGCAGGGTCCTACGAGCAGTACTTC. It encodes CASSHQIAGSYEQYF.

This clonotype came up a few times. The chain couples TRBV6-5 to TRBJ1-2, with 7 bases identical to TRBD1. The germline CDR1 and CDR2 sequences are MNHEY and SVGAGI. The CDR3 consists of 14 residues. Unmatched junction bases numbered 6, after V lost 5 bases and J lost 3 bases. CDR3 residues: CASSDGDSYYGYTF. CDR3 sequence (DNA): TGTGCCAGCAGTGATGGGGACAGCTACTATGGCTACACCTTC.

The V and J genes are TRBV19 and TRBJ2-3; D not resolved. Trimming cost V 5 bases and J 6 bases, with 18 bases left between them. Germline CDR1 reads LNHDA; CDR2 reads SQIVND (reference sequence). CDR3 size: 15 residues. CDR3 sequence (DNA): TGTGCCAGTAGTTTTAGCCCGAGGATCGAGGATACGCAGTATTTT. It codes for CASSFSPRIEDTQYF.

As to this clonotype: This clone may be a read error of a much larger clone one base away. The CDR3 end shows no conserved phenylalanine or tryptophan, and so a read error is likely. This chain uses TRBV20-1 with TRBJ2-3, with D possibly being TRBD2 (6 bases). This CDR3 contains 16 residues. Deletions cut 3 bases from V and 2 bases from J, with 18 bases between. The germline V gene has CDR1 DFQATT and CDR2 SNEGSKA (reference sequence). CDR3 DNA: TGCAGTGCTAGCATCGGGTTAGCGGTGATCACAGATACGCAGTATTCT. The encoded protein is CSASIGLAVITDTQYS.

There are many counts of this clonotype. The chain combines TRBV20-1 with TRBJ1-5; maybe TRBD1 (6 bases). Trimming cost V 6 bases and J 2 bases, with 20 bases left between them. Germline V gene lookup returns CDR1 DFQATT and CDR2 SNEGSKA (reference sequence). The CDR3 runs to 16 residues. In DNA, the CDR3 is TGCAGTGCCACAGACGGGGGGCGCAGGGGCAATCAGCCCCAGCATTTT. Translating gives CSATDGGRRGNQPQHF.

The chain employs TRBV14 and TRBJ2-7; D might be TRBD2 (5 bases). Trimming stripped 1 base from V and 3 bases from J, with 10 bases between. The CDR3 is 14 amino acids. Germline-derived CDR1 and CDR2 are SGHDN and FVKESK. CDR3 region: CASSQVPGFYEQYF. CDR3 DNA sequence: TGTGCCAGCAGCCAAGTTCCGGGGTTCTACGAGCAGTACTTC.

This clonotype came up a few times. The gene calls are TRBV9 and TRBJ2-7; no clear D gene. Trimming stripped 0 bases from V and 6 bases from J, with 10 bases between. Germline loops: CDR1 SGDLS, CDR2 YYNGEE. The CDR3 contains 13 residues. CDR3 DNA sequence: TGTGCCAGCAGCGTAGGGGTGGGGTTCGAGCAGTACTTC. Translation gives CASSVGVGFEQYF.

This clonotype has a count of ten or more. This chain uses TRBV19 with TRBJ2-7, with D hard to call. The germline V gene has CDR1 LNHDA and CDR2 SQIVND (reference sequence). The germline V and J ends were trimmed by 1 base and 5 bases, with 15 bases remaining between them. The CDR3 spans 15 residues. CDR3 sequence (DNA): TGTGCCAGTAGTATAGGTGACTCTCGGTCCCACGAGCAGTACTTC. Translating gives CASSIGDSRSHEQYF. The variable domain in full, with the rest retrieved from reference TRBV19 and TRBJ2-7, is DGGITQSPKYLFRKEGQNVTLSCEQNLNHDAMYWYRQDPGQGLRLIYYSQIVNDFQKGDIAEGYSVSREKKESFPLTVTSAQKNPTAFYLCASSIGDSRSHEQYFGPGTRLTVT.

This clonotype was picked up one time. A much larger clone differs from this one at a single base, so this may be a read error. This chain uses TRBV7-9 with TRBJ2-7; D may correspond to TRBD1 or TRBD2 (5 bases each). Germline assignment: CDR1 SEHNR and CDR2 FQNEAQ (reference sequence). The CDR3 loop spans 15 amino acids. Between the trimmed V and J ends, which lost 4 bases and 2 bases, there was a span of 15 bases. The CDR3: CASSSTRDEAYEQYF. CDR3 DNA sequence: TGTGCCAGCAGCTCCACCCGGGACGAGGCCTACGAGCAGTACTTC.

On this clonotype: The junction differs from germline at one of its ends, possibly a read error. J is TRBJ1-1 and V is TRBV20-1, with D maybe TRBD1 (5 bases). Germline V gene lookup returns CDR1 DFQATT and CDR2 SNEGSKA (reference sequence). This CDR3 has 12 amino acids. The CDR3 DNA follows: TGCAGTGCTATGGGGACCGCGACTGCAGCTTTCTTT. Residues: CSAMGTATAAFF.

This clonotype appeared a few times. This sequence joins TRBV24-1 and TRBJ1-3; no firm D call. In germline, CDR1 is KGHDR, CDR2 SFDVKD. The length of the CDR3 is 12 residues. Trimming took 2 bases from V and 2 from J, leaving 0 bases between them. Here the CDR3 DNA reads TGTGCCACCAGTGATTCTGGAAACACCATATATTTT. Amino acid sequence: CATSDSGNTIYF.

There are many counts of this clonotype. The J gene is TRBJ2-3, the V gene TRBV6-1; unclear D gene. Trimming pared 0 bases from V and 2 bases from J, leaving 9 bases between. The CDR3 consists of 15 residues. CDR1 MNHNS and CDR2 SASEGT come from the germline V gene. The CDR3 region is CASSEASVATDTQYF. CDR3 DNA: TGTGCCAGCAGTGAAGCGTCAGTAGCCACAGATACGCAGTATTTT.

This clonotype was seen a handful of times. This chain connects TRBV19 to TRBJ1-5; D remains ambiguous. V was cut by 3 bases and J by 10 bases, with 16 bases left in between. The CDR3 length is 14 residues. Germline loops: CDR1 LNHDA, CDR2 SQIVND (reference sequence). CDR3 in amino acids: CASSILNTQSPQHF. CDR3 sequence (DNA): TGTGCCAGTAGTATCTTGAACACCCAATCCCCCCAGCATTTT. Combining the CDR3 with reference TRBV19 and TRBJ1-5 gives the whole variable domain DGGITQSPKYLFRKEGQNVTLSCEQNLNHDAMYWYRQDPGQGLRLIYYSQIVNDFQKGDIAEGYSVSREKKESFPLTVTSAQKNPTAFYLCASSILNTQSPQHFGDGTRLSIL.